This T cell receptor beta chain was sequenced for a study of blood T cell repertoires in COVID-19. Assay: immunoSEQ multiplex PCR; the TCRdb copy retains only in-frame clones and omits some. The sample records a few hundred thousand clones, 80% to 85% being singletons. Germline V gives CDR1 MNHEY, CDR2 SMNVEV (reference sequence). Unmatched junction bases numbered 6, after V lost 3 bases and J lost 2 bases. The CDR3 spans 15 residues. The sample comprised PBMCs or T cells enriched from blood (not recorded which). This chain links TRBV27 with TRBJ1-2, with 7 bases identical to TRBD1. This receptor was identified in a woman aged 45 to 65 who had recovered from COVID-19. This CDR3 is CASSFKAGGNYGYTF. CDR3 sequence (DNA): TGTGCCAGCAGTTTTAAGGCAGGGGGAAACTATGGCTACACCTTC.